Below are 8 T cell receptor beta chains sequenced from a single sample in a study of blood T cell repertoires in COVID-19. Repertoires were generated with immunoSEQ multiplex PCR, while TCRdb's copy carries only in-frame clones and drops some. This table has some 220,000 clones, 88% appearing once. The specimen sequenced was PBMCs or T cells enriched from blood (not recorded which). These receptors were obtained from a woman aged 25 to 39 who had recovered from COVID-19.

The CDR3 DNA reads as TGTGCCAGCAGCTTGGTGGGCAATTACGAGCAGTACTTC. Translated, it gives CASSLVGNYEQYF. The rearrangement uses TRBV5-6 and TRBJ2-7; no clear D gene. CDR3 size: 13 residues. The germline gives CDR1 SGHDT, CDR2 YYEEEE. V lost 0 bases and J lost 4, with 8 bases in between.

Comment on this clone: This CDR3 is also generated by other DNA sequences in the sample. The chain is built from TRBV2 and TRBJ2-3, with TRBD2 matching 14 bases. CDR1 SNHLY and CDR2 FYNNEI come from the germline V gene. The CDR3 covers 15 residues. With 4 bases clipped from V and 4 bases from J, the junction kept 1 base outside the gene matches. The CDR3 region has the DNA TGTGCCAGCAGTGGACTAGCGGGGGGGTCAGATACGCAGTATTTT. Amino acid sequence: CASSGLAGGSDTQYF.

The chain carries TRBV6-6 and TRBJ1-5; D possibly corresponds to TRBD1 (6 bases). The ends were cut back, 0 bases at V and 9 bases at J, with 9 bases in the middle. Germline V lookup: CDR1 MNHNY, CDR2 SVGAGI (reference sequence). The CDR3 extends over 13 amino acids. The CDR3 DNA is TGTGCCAGCAGTTACTCAACAGGGCCGCCCCAGCATTTT. This translates into CASSYSTGPPQHF.

In this sample, this clone turned up once. The rearrangement uses TRBV3-1 (or the pseudogene TRBV3-2) and TRBJ1-2, with 9 bases that match TRBD1. The CDR3 has 15 residues. Unmatched junction bases numbered 2, after V lost 1 base and J lost 2 bases. The germline CDR1 and CDR2 sequences are LGHDT and YNNKEL (reference sequence). The DNA of the CDR3 is TGTGCCAGCAGCCAAGCCGGGACAGGGAACTATGGCTACACCTTC. Translating it yields CASSQAGTGNYGYTF.

This sequence joins TRBV5-6 and TRBJ1-1, with a weak D call TRBD1 (5 bases). This CDR3 has 15 amino acids. Trimming took off 0 bases at V and 1 base at J, with 10 bases between the two ends. Germline CDR1 is SGHDT and CDR2 is YYEEEE. The CDR3 DNA reads TGTGCCAGCAGCTTGGGGCTGCAGGGGAACACTGAAGCTTTCTTT. Its translation is CASSLGLQGNTEAFF.

The rearrangement joins TRBV4-3 to TRBJ2-1; no definite D call. V dropped 3 bases and J dropped 9 bases, with 15 bases sitting between them. Per the germline V gene, CDR1 is LGHNA and CDR2 is YSLEER. The CDR3 runs to 14 residues. The CDR3 here is CASSQVLRSGEQFF. The DNA for the CDR3 is TGCGCCAGCAGCCAGGTCCTACGTAGTGGTGAGCAGTTCTTC.

V usage is TRBV19 and J usage is TRBJ1-5, with D unresolved. V was shortened by 8 bases and J by 4 bases, with 15 bases between the two germline ends. The length of the CDR3 is 14 residues. Germline loops: CDR1 LNHDA, CDR2 SQIVND (reference sequence). For the CDR3, the DNA is TGTGCCAGTCATAAGAACCGGGAGAATCAGCCCCAGCATTTT. Amino acid sequence: CASHKNRENQPQHF.

V and J are TRBV19 and TRBJ1-2, with D perhaps matching TRBD1 (6 bases). Looked up from germline, CDR1 is LNHDA and CDR2 is SQIVND (reference sequence). This CDR3 is 15 amino acids long. The V and J ends lost 2 bases and 4 bases respectively, with 14 bases between them. This CDR3 reads CASSISPIRGYGYTF. CDR3 in DNA: TGTGCCAGTAGTATAAGCCCAATCAGGGGCTATGGCTACACCTTC.